The entry that follows covers one T cell receptor beta chain sequence. Data came from immunoSEQ multiplex PCR; TCRdb stores just in-frame clones and leaves some out. The repertoire holds 130,000 to 150,000 clones, with 90% to 95% as singletons. The entry originates in a study of control samples from healthy donors and cancer patients. Germline V gene data show CDR1 as LNHDA and CDR2 as SQIVND (reference sequence). The CDR3 has 16 amino acids. V gave up 5 bases and J gave up 1 base, with 15 bases separating them. The TCR sequence derives from a man aged 18 to 30 in good health. This chain uses TRBV19 with TRBJ1-5; D remains ambiguous. Input material: blood. This chain's CDR3 is CASSASGAVSNQPQHF. DNA of the CDR3: TGTGCCAGTAGTGCCTCCGGTGCTGTCAGCAATCAGCCCCAGCATTTT. The full variable domain, with the rest looked up from reference TRBV19 and TRBJ1-5, is DGGITQSPKYLFRKEGQNVTLSCEQNLNHDAMYWYRQDPGQGLRLIYYSQIVNDFQKGDIAEGYSVSREKKESFPLTVTSAQKNPTAFYLCASSASGAVSNQPQHFGDGTRLSIL.